This entry lists 20 T cell receptor beta chains sequenced from one sample in a study of shared clonotypes between healthy human individuals. Some clones are missing from TCRdb's copy, which holds only in-frame ones; the method was immunoSEQ multiplex PCR. The profile shows roughly 520,000 clones, around 95% of them singletons. Material for sequencing was naive CD4+ T cells sorted from blood. Subset noted: CD45RA+ positively selected. These receptor sequences come from a woman aged 25 to 45 in good health.

The chain is built from TRBV7-2 and TRBJ1-4; TRBD1 aligns across 9 bases. Germline loops: CDR1 SGHTA, CDR2 FQGNSA. The V segment lost 5 bases and the J segment 8 bases; nucleotides outside the gene matches: 12. CDR3 length equals 16 residues. Written as DNA, the CDR3 is TGTGCCAGCAGCCCTCGAGGGGGACAGGGTACCGAAAAACTGTTTTTT. Its translation is CASSPRGGQGTEKLFF.

V gene TRBV28 combines with J gene TRBJ1-3; D remains unclear. Looked up from germline, CDR1 is MDHEN and CDR2 is SYDVKM. This CDR3 comprises 15 residues. V lost 7 bases and J lost 2, with 15 bases in between. Written as DNA, the CDR3 is TGTGCCAGCAACCCTGGAAGGGTGACTGGAAACACCATATATTTT. Encoded protein: CASNPGRVTGNTIYF.

This chain joins TRBV5-1 and TRBJ2-5, with D hard to call. The end of the DNA fits TRBJ2-7 better, so the J call may be wrong. The length of the CDR3 is 13 residues. CDR1 SGHRS and CDR2 YFSETQ come from the germline V gene. CDR3 nucleotide sequence: TGCGCCAGCAGCTTGGATAGGGATTACGAGCAGTACTTC. As protein: CASSLDRDYEQYF.

This clone was seen only a few times. The chain has TRBV10-3 and TRBJ1-2; TRBD1 might be the D (5 bases). V lost 3 bases and J lost 3, with 5 bases in between. The germline V gene has CDR1 ENHRY and CDR2 SYGVKD. This CDR3 is 12 amino acids long. The CDR3 DNA reads as TGTGCCATCAGTGAAGGGGACTATGGCTACACCTTC. It is translated as CAISEGDYGYTF.

J is TRBJ1-5 and V is TRBV5-6; D unclear. Germline-derived CDR1 and CDR2 are SGHDT and YYEEEE. The CDR3 has 16 amino acids. With 2 bases removed from V and 2 bases from J, the gap between germline ends came to 14 bases. CDR3 in amino acids: CASSFFSHLRNQPQHF. CDR3 nucleotide sequence: TGTGCCAGCAGCTTCTTCAGTCACCTTCGCAATCAGCCCCAGCATTTT. Variable domain in full (rest from reference TRBV5-6 and TRBJ1-5): DAGVTQSPTHLIKTRGQQVTLRCSPKSGHDTVSWYQQALGQGPQFIFQYYEEEERQRGNFPDRFSGHQFPNYSSELNVNALLLGDSALYLCASSFFSHLRNQPQHFGDGTRLSIL.

The rearrangement uses TRBV5-8 and TRBJ2-5, with TRBD2 identical over 7 bases. CDR1 SGHTS and CDR2 YDEGEE come from the germline V gene. The V gene end was trimmed by 2 bases and the J gene end by 1 base; junction bases not matched to a gene: 2. The CDR3 length is 14 residues. The CDR3 DNA sequence: TGTGCCAGCAGCTTCTCTAGCGGCCAAGAGACCCAGTACTTC. It yields the protein CASSFSSGQETQYF. The entire variable domain, with the rest obtained from reference TRBV5-8 and TRBJ2-5, is as follows: EAGVTQSPTHLIKTRGQQATLRCSPISGHTSVYWYQQALGLGLQFLLWYDEGEERNRGNFPPRFSGRQFPNYSSELNVNALELEDSALYLCASSFSSGQETQYFGPGTRLLVL.

The chain recombines TRBV29-1 with TRBJ2-5; D gene uncertain. Trimming pared 0 bases from V and 7 bases from J, leaving 6 bases between. The CDR3 consists of 11 residues. The germline V gene encodes CDR1 SQVTM and CDR2 ANQGSEA. For the CDR3, the DNA is TGCAGCGTTGAAGAGACGGGGACCCAGTACTTC. Its protein is CSVEETGTQYF.

The chain recombines TRBV18 with TRBJ1-5; D unclear. CDR1 and CDR2 (germline): KGHSH, LQKENI. Trimming removed 6 bases at V and 0 bases at J, with 15 bases between. This CDR3 contains 16 residues. The CDR3 DNA sequence: TGTGCCAGCTCCCCCGCTCCGCAGGATAGCAATCAGCCCCAGCATTTT. This sequence encodes CASSPAPQDSNQPQHF.

The chain employs TRBV11-2 and TRBJ2-7; TRBD2 matches 8 bases. CDR1 SGHAT and CDR2 FQNNGV come from the germline V gene. The V gene end was trimmed by 4 bases and the J gene end by 2 bases; junction bases not matched to a gene: 16. This CDR3 is built from 18 residues. CDR3 in amino acids: CASSSLGIAGQPPYEQYF. CDR3 DNA sequence: TGTGCCAGCAGCTCCCTAGGGATAGCGGGACAACCCCCCTACGAGCAGTACTTC.

The chain employs TRBV9 and TRBJ2-1; 7 bases are shared with TRBD2. With V trimmed by 2 bases and J by 9 bases, 8 bases remained unmatched. Germline CDR1 SGDLS, CDR2 YYNGEE. The length of the CDR3 is 14 residues. The CDR3 here is CASSVDGRKSEQFF. In nucleotides, the CDR3 is TGTGCCAGCAGCGTGGACGGGAGGAAGAGTGAGCAGTTCTTC. The full variable domain, in which reference TRBV9 and TRBJ2-1 provide the parts outside the CDR3, is DSGVTQTPKHLITATGQRVTLRCSPRSGDLSVYWYQQSLDQGLQFLIQYYNGEERAKGNILERFSAQQFPDLHSELNLSSLELGDSALYFCASSVDGRKSEQFFGPGTRLTVL.

V usage is TRBV28 and J usage is TRBJ1-3; 7 nucleotides line up with TRBD1. The germline V gene encodes CDR1 MDHEN and CDR2 SYDVKM. The CDR3 has 15 amino acids. J lost 2 bases, V lost 6 bases, and 7 bases had no gene match. The CDR3 DNA reads TGTGCCAGCAGCGACAGGGCCCCGGCTGGAAACACCATATATTTT. It yields the protein CASSDRAPAGNTIYF.

This clone is a singleton in its sample. The chain links TRBV2 to TRBJ2-3; 12 bases match TRBD2. The CDR3 has 15 residues. The germline V gene has CDR1 SNHLY and CDR2 FYNNEI. J lost 4 bases, V lost 6 bases, and 5 bases had no gene match. The CDR3 loop reads CASRRLAGVADTQYF. The CDR3 coding sequence is TGTGCCAGCAGACGACTAGCGGGAGTGGCAGATACGCAGTATTTT.

V usage is TRBV25-1 and J usage is TRBJ2-5; 9 bases are shared with TRBD1. With the DNA end fitting TRBJ2-7 better, the J assignment may be wrong. This CDR3 comprises 15 residues. CDR1 is MGHDK, CDR2 SYGVNS, per germline. The CDR3 DNA reads TGTGCCAGCAGTGAAGTGGACAGGGGTTGGTACGAGCAGTACTTC. Translated, it gives CASSEVDRGWYEQYF.

The chain recombines TRBV29-1 with TRBJ2-7; 8 bases fit TRBD2. This CDR3 is built from 14 residues. Germline lookup yields CDR1 SQVTM and CDR2 ANQGSEA. Trimming at V came to 6 bases and at J to 3 bases, leaving 10 bases not matched to a gene. CDR3 nucleotides: TGCAGCGTGCTACTAGCGGAGGAAGGCTACGAGCAGTACTTC. This translates into CSVLLAEEGYEQYF.

This chain joins TRBV28 and TRBJ1-5; 9 nucleotides match TRBD1. The J segment lost 0 bases and the V segment lost 5 bases, leaving 8 bases of the junction unmatched. Germline V gene data show CDR1 as MDHEN and CDR2 as SYDVKM. The CDR3 spans 17 residues. The CDR3 reads CASSGDRGVYSNQPQHF. CDR3 in DNA: TGTGCCAGCAGTGGTGACAGGGGGGTATATAGCAATCAGCCCCAGCATTTT.

V is TRBV6-4 and J is TRBJ2-6; 10 bases fit TRBD1. The germline gives CDR1 MRHNA, CDR2 SNTAGT. V trimming: 6 bases; J trimming: 4 bases; junction bases outside the gene matches: 9. The CDR3 consists of 17 residues. The DNA for the CDR3 is TGTGCCAGCAGCCCGGGACAGGGGAAATTAGGGGCCAACGTCCTGACTTTC. This encodes CASSPGQGKLGANVLTF.

The rearrangement joins TRBV28 to TRBJ2-1, with no clear D. With 6 bases removed from V and 0 bases from J, the gap between germline ends came to 9 bases. CDR3 length: 14 residues. Germline assignment: CDR1 MDHEN and CDR2 SYDVKM. The CDR3 protein is CASRIDFSYNEQFF. The CDR3, as DNA: TGTGCCAGCAGGATTGACTTCTCCTACAATGAGCAGTTCTTC.

Only one count was recorded for this clone. The chain carries TRBV28 and TRBJ2-6; the match to TRBD1 covers 9 bases. Germline V gives CDR1 MDHEN, CDR2 SYDVKM. The V gene end was trimmed by 7 bases and the J gene end by 12 bases; junction bases not matched to a gene: 13. The CDR3 totals 15 residues. In nucleotides, the CDR3 is TGTGCCAGCAAACGGGACAGGGTCGCTCCGGGCGTCCTGACTTTC. Protein product: CASKRDRVAPGVLTF.

V is TRBV29-1 and J is TRBJ2-7; TRBD2 agrees at 11 bases. CDR3 length: 13 residues. Trimming took 6 bases from V and 6 from J; bases not matched to a gene: 7. The germline CDR1 and CDR2 sequences are SQVTM and ANQGSEA. This CDR3 is CSVELAGVGEQYF. The CDR3 DNA follows: TGCAGCGTCGAACTAGCGGGAGTGGGCGAGCAGTACTTC.

The V gene is TRBV2, the J gene TRBJ2-5, with D tentatively TRBD2 (5 bases). This CDR3 is 13 amino acids long. Germline CDR1 is SNHLY and CDR2 is FYNNEI. Trimming took off 4 bases at V and 5 bases at J, with 11 bases between the two ends. The CDR3 bases are TGTGCCAGCAGTGGAGCGGACCGGGAGACCCAGTACTTC. Amino acids: CASSGADRETQYF.